Listed below are T cell receptor beta chains from one sample, sequenced in a study of OX40 agonist ivuxolimab in advanced cancers. Sequencing was performed with immunoSEQ multiplex PCR; in TCRdb, only in-frame clones are kept and a portion is missing. Of about 70,000 clones in the sample, about 81% were seen once. Sequenced here: CD4+ or CD8+ T cells sorted from blood, sampled in a trial of the OX40 agonist ivuxolimab. These receptors were taken from an adult with an advanced solid tumor such as melanoma, head and neck, liver or kidney cancer. Each CDR3 is given with its conserved first and last residue. D genes are given only for firm matches. Where a row states a size, it is once, few, many or the class of an expanded clone; other rows omit it.

>NA|NA|TRBV5-1|TRBJ1-2
TGCGCCAGCAGCTTGCGCTTAGGGGACTATGGCTACACCTTC
CASSLRLGDYGYTF
>NA|NA|TRBV5-1|TRBJ1-2
TGCGCCAGCAGCTTGGTATCAGGGGACGTCGGAGGCTACACCTTC
CASSLVSGDVGGYTF
>TRBD1|NA|TRBV7-9|TRBJ2-3
TGTGCCAGCAGCCCGGACAGGTTCACAGATACGCAGTATTTT
CASSPDRFTDTQYF
>NA|NA|TRBV11-2|TRBJ1-3
TGTGCCAGCAGCTCTGGACGTAGAGGCACAAACACCATATATTTT
CASSSGRRGTNTIYF
>TRBD1|NA|TRBV29-1|TRBJ2-1
TGCAGCGTTGGGGACAGGGGGCGAGGTGAGCAGTTCTTC
CSVGDRGRGEQFF
>NA|NA|TRBV6-6|TRBJ2-5
TGTGCCAGCAGCCTAGGACAAGTAGGGTGGTCCCAGTACTTC
CASSLGQVGWSQYF
>NA|NA|TRBV9|TRBJ1-1
TGTGCCAGCAGCGTAGGGTCAGGGCTGAACACTGAAGCTTTCTTT
CASSVGSGLNTEAFF
>NA|NA|TRBV27|TRBJ2-7
TGTGCCAGCAGTTTATCAACCATGGCGGCCCCCTACGAGCAGTACTTC
CASSLSTMAAPYEQYF
>NA|NA|TRBV11-2|TRBJ1-1
TGTGCCAGCGGTGTTGACAGTAACACTGAAGCTTTCTTT
CASGVDSNTEAFF
>TRBD1|NA|TRBV27|TRBJ1-6
TGTGCCAGCAGTTTATCGTCGGACAGGGGCTTAACACCCCTCCACTTT
CASSLSSDRGLTPLHF
>NA|NA|TRBV6-5|TRBJ1-6
TGTGCCAGCAGTTACTCGTCAGGGGACGTCTCACCCCTCCACTTT
CASSYSSGDVSPLHF
>TRBD2|NA|TRBV19|TRBJ2-1
TGTGCCAGTATAGGAACCGGGACTAGCGGTCTTTACATAAATGAGCAGTTCTTC
CASIGTGTSGLYINEQFF
>NA|once|TRBV7-8|TRBJ2-3
TGTGCCAGCAGCTTAGGTCTCCAAGATACGCAGTATTTT
CASSLGLQDTQYF
>NA|NA|TRBV7-2|TRBJ1-2
TGTGCCAGCAGCTTACTTCTAGACAACGACTATGGCTACACCTTC
CASSLLLDNDYGYTF
>NA|once|TRBV18|TRBJ1-1
TGTGCCAGCTCACCAGTTCACAGTGATATGAACACTGAAGCTTTCTTT
CASSPVHSDMNTEAFF
>NA|NA|TRBV11-2|TRBJ2-2
TGTGCCAGCAGCTTAGGCGGGCGGAGGAGGACCGGGGAGCTGTTTTTT
CASSLGGRRRTGELFF
>NA|NA|TRBV7-6|TRBJ2-2
TGTGCCAGCAGCAAGGGCGGGGACAGGGAGCTGTTTTTT
CASSKGGDRELFF
>TRBD1|few|TRBV25-1|TRBJ2-5
TGTGCCAGCAGTGAAGAACAGGGGACCGCCCGCGGGACCCAGTACTTC
CASSEEQGTARGTQYF
>NA|NA|TRBV7-9|TRBJ2-7
TGTGCCAGCAGTTATATAACCGGCTCCTACGAGCAGTACTTC
CASSYITGSYEQYF
>NA|NA|TRBV15|TRBJ1-4
TGTGCCACCAGCAGAAACCCGCCGGGGGCAGGCCATGAAAAACTGTTTTTT
CATSRNPPGAGHEKLFF
>TRBD1|NA|TRBV6-6|TRBJ1-2
TGTGCCAGCAGTTTTTCCAGGACAGGGACCTATGGCTACACCTTC
CASSFSRTGTYGYTF
>NA|NA|TRBV6-1|TRBJ1-2
TGTGCCAGCAGTGTCGACAGTAACTATGGCTACACCTTC
CASSVDSNYGYTF